Presented here are 5 T cell receptor beta chains from one specimen sequenced in a study of blood T cell repertoires in COVID-19. Sequencing used immunoSEQ multiplex PCR; TCRdb keeps in-frame clones, though not all of them. The sample lists a few hundred thousand clones; roughly nine tenths were seen once. Material for sequencing was peripheral blood. These receptors were taken from a woman aged 35 to 49 who had recovered from COVID-19.

V gene TRBV5-1 combines with J gene TRBJ2-1; 7 bases are a match to TRBD2. The J segment lost 7 bases and the V segment lost 3 bases, leaving 4 bases of the junction unmatched. The CDR3 is 13 residues long. From germline, CDR1 is SGHRS and CDR2 YFSETQ. The chain's CDR3 is CASSWEGGNEQFF. Written as DNA, the CDR3 is TGCGCCAGCAGCTGGGAGGGTGGGAATGAGCAGTTCTTC.

This clone was observed a handful of times. The chain combines TRBV5-1 with TRBJ2-7; D is unresolved. Germline CDR1 SGHRS, CDR2 YFSETQ. CDR3 length equals 16 residues. V was pared by 0 bases and J by 0 bases, with 13 bases between. CDR3 DNA: TGCGCCAGCAGCTTGGGGTCTCTGTCGAGCTCCTACGAGCAGTACTTC. It translates to CASSLGSLSSSYEQYF.

V is TRBV6-2 or TRBV6-3 and J is TRBJ1-5; maybe TRBD1 (6 bases). Looked up from germline, CDR1 is MNHEY and CDR2 is SVGEGT. V lost 2 bases and J lost 7, with 12 bases in between. The CDR3 is made up of 14 amino acids. Here the CDR3 reads CASSYGGGGQPQHF. The CDR3, as DNA: TGTGCCAGCAGTTACGGGGGGGGCGGGCAGCCCCAGCATTTT.

This clone has just one count. The chain carries TRBV20-1 and TRBJ2-3, with D uncertain. The CDR3 runs to 10 residues. V shed 3 bases and J shed 5 bases, with 3 bases lying between them. CDR1 is DFQATT, CDR2 SNEGSKA, per germline (reference sequence). The CDR3 loop reads CSASLDTQYF. The CDR3 nucleotides read TGCAGTGCTAGCCTAGATACGCAGTATTTT.

This chain uses TRBV12-3 or TRBV12-4 with TRBJ1-1; maybe TRBD1 (5 bases). Trimming removed 3 bases from V and 8 bases from J, with 10 bases in between. This CDR3 comprises 12 residues. In DNA form, the CDR3 reads TGTGCCAGCAGTTTGTCTCGGGGGGAAGCTTTCTTT. As protein: CASSLSRGEAFF.